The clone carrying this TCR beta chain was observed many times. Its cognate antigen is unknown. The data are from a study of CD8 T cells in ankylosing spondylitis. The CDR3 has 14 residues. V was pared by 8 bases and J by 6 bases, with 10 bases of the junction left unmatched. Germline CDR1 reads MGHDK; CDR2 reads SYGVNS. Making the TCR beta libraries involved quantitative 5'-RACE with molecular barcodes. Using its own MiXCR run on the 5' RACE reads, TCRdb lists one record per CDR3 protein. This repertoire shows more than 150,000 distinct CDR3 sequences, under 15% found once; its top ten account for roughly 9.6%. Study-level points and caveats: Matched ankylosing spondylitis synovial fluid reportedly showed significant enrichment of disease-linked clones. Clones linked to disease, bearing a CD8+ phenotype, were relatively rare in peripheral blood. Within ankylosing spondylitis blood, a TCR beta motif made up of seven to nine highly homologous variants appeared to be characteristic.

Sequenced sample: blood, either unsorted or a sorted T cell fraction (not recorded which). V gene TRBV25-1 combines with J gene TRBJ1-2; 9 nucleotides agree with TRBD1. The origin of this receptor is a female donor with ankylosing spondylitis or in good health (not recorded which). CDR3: CASATGGATNGYTF. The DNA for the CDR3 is TGTGCCAGCGCAACAGGGGGCGCGACTAATGGCTACACCTTC.